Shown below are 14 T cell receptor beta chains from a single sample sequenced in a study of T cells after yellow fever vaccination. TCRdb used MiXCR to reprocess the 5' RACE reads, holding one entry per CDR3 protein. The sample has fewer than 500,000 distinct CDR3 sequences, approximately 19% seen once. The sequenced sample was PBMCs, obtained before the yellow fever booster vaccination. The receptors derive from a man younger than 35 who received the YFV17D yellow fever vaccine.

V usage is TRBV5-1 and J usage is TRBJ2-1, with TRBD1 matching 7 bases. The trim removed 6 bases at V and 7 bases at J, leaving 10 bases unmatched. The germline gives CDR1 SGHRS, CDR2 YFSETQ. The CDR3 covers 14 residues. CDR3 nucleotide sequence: TGCGCCAGCACAAGACAGGGAAAGAGGAATGAGCAGTTCTTC. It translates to CASTRQGKRNEQFF.

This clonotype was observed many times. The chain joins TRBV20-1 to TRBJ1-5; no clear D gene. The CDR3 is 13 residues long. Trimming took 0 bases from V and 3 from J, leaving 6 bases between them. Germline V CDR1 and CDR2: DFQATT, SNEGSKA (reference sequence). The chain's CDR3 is CSARDDPNQPQHF. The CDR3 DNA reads TGCAGTGCTAGAGATGACCCCAATCAGCCCCAGCATTTT.

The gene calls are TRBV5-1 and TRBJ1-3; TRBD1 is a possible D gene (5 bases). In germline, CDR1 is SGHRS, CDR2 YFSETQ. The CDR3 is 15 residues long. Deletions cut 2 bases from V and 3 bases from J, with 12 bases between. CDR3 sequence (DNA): TGCGCCAGCAGCTTCGCAGGGTTAGGTGGAAACACCATATATTTT. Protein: CASSFAGLGGNTIYF. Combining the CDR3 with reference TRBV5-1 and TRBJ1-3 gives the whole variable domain KAGVTQTPRYLIKTRGQQVTLSCSPISGHRSVSWYQQTPGQGLQFLFEYFSETQRNKGNFPGRFSGRQFSNSRSEMNVSTLELGDSALYLCASSFAGLGGNTIYFGEGSWLTVV.

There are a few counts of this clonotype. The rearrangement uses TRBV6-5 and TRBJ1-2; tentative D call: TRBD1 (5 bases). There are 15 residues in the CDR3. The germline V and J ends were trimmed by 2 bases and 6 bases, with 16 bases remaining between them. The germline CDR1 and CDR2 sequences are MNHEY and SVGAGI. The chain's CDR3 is CASSYAGSYMNGYTF. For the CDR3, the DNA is TGTGCCAGCAGTTACGCAGGGAGCTACATGAATGGCTACACCTTC.

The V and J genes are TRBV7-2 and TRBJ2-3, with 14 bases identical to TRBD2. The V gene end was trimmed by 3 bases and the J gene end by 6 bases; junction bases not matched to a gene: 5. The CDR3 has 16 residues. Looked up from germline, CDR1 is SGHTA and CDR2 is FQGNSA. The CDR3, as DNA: TGTGCCAGCAGCTTGACTCGGACTAGCGGGGGGGATACGCAGTATTTT. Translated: CASSLTRTSGGDTQYF.

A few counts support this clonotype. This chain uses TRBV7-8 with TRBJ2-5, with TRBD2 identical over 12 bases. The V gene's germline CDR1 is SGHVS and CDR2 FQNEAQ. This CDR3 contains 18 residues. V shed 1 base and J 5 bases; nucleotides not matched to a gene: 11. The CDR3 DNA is TGTGCCAGCAGCTTAGAAGCTAGCGGGGGGGCTTTGTCTGAGACCCAGTACTTC. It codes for CASSLEASGGALSETQYF. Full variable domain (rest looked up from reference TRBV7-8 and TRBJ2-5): GAGVSQSPRYKVAKRGQDVALRCDPISGHVSLFWYQQALGQGPEFLTYFQNEAQLDKSGLPSDRFFAERPEGSVSTLKIQRTQQEDSAVYLCASSLEASGGALSETQYFGPGTRLLVL.

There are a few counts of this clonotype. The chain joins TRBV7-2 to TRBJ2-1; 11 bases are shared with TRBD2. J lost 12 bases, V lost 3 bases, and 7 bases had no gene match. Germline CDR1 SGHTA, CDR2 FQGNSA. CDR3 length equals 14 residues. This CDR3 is CASSFTSGGQRQFF. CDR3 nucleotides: TGTGCCAGCAGCTTTACTAGCGGGGGACAAAGGCAGTTCTTC. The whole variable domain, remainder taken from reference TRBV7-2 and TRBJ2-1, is GAGVSQSPSNKVTEKGKDVELRCDPISGHTALYWYRQSLGQGLEFLIYFQGNSAPDKSGLPSDRFSAERTGGSVSTLTIQRTQQEDSAVYLCASSFTSGGQRQFFGPGTRLTVL.

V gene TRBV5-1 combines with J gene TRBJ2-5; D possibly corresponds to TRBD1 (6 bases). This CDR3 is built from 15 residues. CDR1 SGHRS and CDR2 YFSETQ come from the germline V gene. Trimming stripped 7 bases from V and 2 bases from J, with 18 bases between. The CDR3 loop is CASGLRGTSQETQYF. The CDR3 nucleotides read TGCGCCAGCGGCCTCCGAGGGACATCTCAAGAGACCCAGTACTTC.

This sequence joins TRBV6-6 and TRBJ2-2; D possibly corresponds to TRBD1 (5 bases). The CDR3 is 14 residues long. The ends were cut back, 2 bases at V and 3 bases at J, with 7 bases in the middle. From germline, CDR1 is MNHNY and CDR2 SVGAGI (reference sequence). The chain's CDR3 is CASSYIRDTGELFF. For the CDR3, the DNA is TGTGCCAGCAGTTACATCAGGGACACCGGGGAGCTGTTTTTT.

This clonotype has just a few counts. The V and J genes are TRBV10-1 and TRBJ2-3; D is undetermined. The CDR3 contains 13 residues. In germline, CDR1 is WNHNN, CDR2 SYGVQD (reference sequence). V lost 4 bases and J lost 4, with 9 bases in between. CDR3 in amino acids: CASSGSGADTQYF. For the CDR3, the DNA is TGCGCCAGCAGTGGATCGGGTGCAGATACGCAGTATTTT.

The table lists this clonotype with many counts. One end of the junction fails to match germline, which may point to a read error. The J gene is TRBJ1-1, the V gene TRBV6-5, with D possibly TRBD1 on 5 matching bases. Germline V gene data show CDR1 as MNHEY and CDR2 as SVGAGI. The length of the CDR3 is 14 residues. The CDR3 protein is CASSHSEGRTEAFF. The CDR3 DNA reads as TGTGCCAGCAGTCACTCTGAGGGGCGAACTGAAGCTTTCTTT.

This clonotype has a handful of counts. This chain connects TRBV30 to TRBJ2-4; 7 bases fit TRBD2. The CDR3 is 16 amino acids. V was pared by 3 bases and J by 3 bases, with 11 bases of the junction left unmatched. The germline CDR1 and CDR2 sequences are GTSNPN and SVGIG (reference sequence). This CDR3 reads CAWRQWGGFGKNIQYF. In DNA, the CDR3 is TGTGCCTGGAGACAGTGGGGGGGGTTCGGCAAAAACATTCAGTACTTC.

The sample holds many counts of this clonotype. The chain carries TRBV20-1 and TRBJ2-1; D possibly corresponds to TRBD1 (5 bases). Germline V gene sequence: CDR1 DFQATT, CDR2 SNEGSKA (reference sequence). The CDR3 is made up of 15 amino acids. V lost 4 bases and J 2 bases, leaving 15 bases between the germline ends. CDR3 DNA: TGCAGTGCTAATAAGGGGCCGGCTGCCTACAATGAGCAGTTCTTC. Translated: CSANKGPAAYNEQFF.

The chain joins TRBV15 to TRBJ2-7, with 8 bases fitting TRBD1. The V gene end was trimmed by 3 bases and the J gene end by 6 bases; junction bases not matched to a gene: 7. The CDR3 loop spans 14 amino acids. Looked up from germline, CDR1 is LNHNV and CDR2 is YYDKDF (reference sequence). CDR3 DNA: TGTGCCACCAGCAGGCCCGACAGGGGCTCCGAGCAGTACTTC. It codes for CATSRPDRGSEQYF.